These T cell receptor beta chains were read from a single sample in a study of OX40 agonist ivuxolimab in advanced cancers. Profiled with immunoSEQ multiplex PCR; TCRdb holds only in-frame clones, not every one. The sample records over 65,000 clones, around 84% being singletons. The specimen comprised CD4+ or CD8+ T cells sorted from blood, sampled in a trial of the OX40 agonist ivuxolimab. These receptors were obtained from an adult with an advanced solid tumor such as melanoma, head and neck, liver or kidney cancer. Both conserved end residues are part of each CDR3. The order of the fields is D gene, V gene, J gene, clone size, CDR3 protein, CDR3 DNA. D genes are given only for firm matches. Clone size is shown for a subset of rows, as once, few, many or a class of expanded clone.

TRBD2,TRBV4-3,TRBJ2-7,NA,CASSQESTSVRNF,TGCGCCAGCAGCCAGGAATCGACTAGCGTTCGAAACTTC
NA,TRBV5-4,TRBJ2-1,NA,CASSLVEVGPGSKAQFF,TGTGCCAGCAGCTTGGTTGAGGTGGGGCCGGGAAGCAAAGCGCAGTTCTTC
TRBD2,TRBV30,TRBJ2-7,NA,CAWGLAGSYEQYF,TGTGCCTGGGGACTAGCGGGCTCCTACGAGCAGTACTTC
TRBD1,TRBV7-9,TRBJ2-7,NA,CASSLVGQGDYEQYF,TGTGCCAGCAGCTTAGTGGGACAGGGTGACTACGAGCAGTACTTC
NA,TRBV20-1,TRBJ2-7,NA,CSAESSYEQYF,TGCAGTGCGGAGAGCTCCTACGAGCAGTACTTC
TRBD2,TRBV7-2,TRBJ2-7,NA,CASSLRGTSLSYEQYF,TGTGCCAGCAGCTTAAGGGGGACTAGCCTTTCCTACGAGCAGTACTTC
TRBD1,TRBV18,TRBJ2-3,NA,CASSPPLTGVSDTQYF,TGTGCCAGCTCACCACCGTTGACAGGGGTTTCAGATACGCAGTATTTT
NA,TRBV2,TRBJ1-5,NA,CASSGTVNQPQHF,TGTGCCAGCAGTGGGACAGTCAATCAGCCCCAGCATTTT
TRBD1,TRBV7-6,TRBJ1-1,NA,CASSFFGDRENYEAFF,TGTGCCAGCAGCTTTTTTGGGGACAGGGAAAACTATGAAGCTTTCTTT
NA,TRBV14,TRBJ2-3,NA,CASSQGVSLSTDTQYF,TGTGCCAGCAGCCAAGGCGTATCCCTCAGCACAGATACGCAGTATTTT
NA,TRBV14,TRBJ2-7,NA,CASSQDLVGQQYF,TGTGCCAGCAGCCAAGATCTTGTTGGTCAGCAGTACTTC
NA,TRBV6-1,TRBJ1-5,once,CASSPKPGRMEPQHF,TGTGCCAGCAGTCCAAAGCCAGGGAGAATGGAGCCCCAGCATTTT
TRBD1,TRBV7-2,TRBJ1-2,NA,CASSPDRERGYTF,TGTGCCAGCAGCCCCGACAGGGAAAGAGGCTACACCTTC
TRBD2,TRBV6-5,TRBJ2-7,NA,CASEEPSGGEQYF,TGTGCCAGTGAGGAGCCTTCGGGGGGCGAGCAGTACTTC
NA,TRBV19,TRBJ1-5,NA,CASSDRGSRQPQHF,TGTGCCAGTAGTGACAGAGGGTCGAGGCAGCCCCAGCATTTT
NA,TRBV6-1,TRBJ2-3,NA,CASPDYTDTQYF,TGTGCCAGCCCAGACTACACAGATACGCAGTATTTT
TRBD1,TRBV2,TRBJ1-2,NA,CASSRGQPANYGYTF,TGTGCCAGCAGTAGGGGACAGCCCGCTAACTATGGCTACACCTTC
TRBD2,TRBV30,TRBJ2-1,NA,CAGSLAGGYEQFF,TGTGCCGGATCACTAGCGGGAGGTTATGAGCAGTTCTTC
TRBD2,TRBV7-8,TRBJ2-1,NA,CASSSRLPTSGRANEQFF,TGTGCCAGCAGCTCCCGGTTGCCAACTAGCGGGAGGGCTAATGAGCAGTTCTTC
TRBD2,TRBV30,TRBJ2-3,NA,CAWSRASGTHTDTQYF,TGTGCCTGGAGCCGGGCTAGCGGTACACACACAGATACGCAGTATTTT
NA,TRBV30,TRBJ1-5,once,CAWSAPGHSFNQPQHF,TGTGCCTGGAGTGCGCCGGGACATTCGTTCAATCAGCCCCAGCATTTT
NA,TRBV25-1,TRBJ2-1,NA,CASSAMGGGSHEQFF,TGTGCCAGCAGTGCCATGGGGGGGGGCTCCCATGAGCAGTTCTTC
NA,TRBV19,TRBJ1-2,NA,CASSIDAQRGYTF,TGTGCCAGTAGTATTGACGCTCAGAGGGGCTACACCTTC
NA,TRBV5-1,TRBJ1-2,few,CASSPGKEGYTF,TGCGCCAGCAGCCCCGGCAAGGAAGGCTACACCTTC
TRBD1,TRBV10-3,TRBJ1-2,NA,CAISEPQTGYGGYTF,TGTGCCATCAGTGAGCCCCAGACAGGGTACGGTGGCTACACCTTC
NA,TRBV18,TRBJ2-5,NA,CASSPLSSETQYF,TGTGCCAGCTCACCATTATCTTCAGAGACCCAGTACTTC
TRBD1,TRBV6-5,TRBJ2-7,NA,CASRDTGGIYEQYF,TGTGCCAGCAGAGACACAGGGGGGATTTACGAGCAGTACTTC
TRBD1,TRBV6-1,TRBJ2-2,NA,CASSEEPGQGTGELFF,TGTGCCAGCAGTGAGGAACCGGGACAGGGCACCGGGGAGCTGTTTTTT
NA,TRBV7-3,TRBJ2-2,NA,CASSLTPSGAGELFF,TGTGCCAGCAGCTTAACCCCATCAGGGGCCGGGGAGCTGTTTTTT
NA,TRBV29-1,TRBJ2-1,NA,CSVGLAHNEQFF,TGCAGCGTTGGGCTAGCGCACAATGAGCAGTTCTTC